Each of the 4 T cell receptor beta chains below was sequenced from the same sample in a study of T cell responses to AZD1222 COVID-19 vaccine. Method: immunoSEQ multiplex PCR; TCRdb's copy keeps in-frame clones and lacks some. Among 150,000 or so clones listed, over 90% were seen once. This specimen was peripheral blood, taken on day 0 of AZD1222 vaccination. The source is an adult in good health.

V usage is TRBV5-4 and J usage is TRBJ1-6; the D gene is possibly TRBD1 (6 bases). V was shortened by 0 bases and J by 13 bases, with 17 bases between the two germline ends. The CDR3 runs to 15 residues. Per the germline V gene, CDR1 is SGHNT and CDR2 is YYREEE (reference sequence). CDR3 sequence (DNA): TGTGCCAGCAGCTTGGCGGGGGGGGCCGGTAATCCCCTCCACTTT. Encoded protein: CASSLAGGAGNPLHF.

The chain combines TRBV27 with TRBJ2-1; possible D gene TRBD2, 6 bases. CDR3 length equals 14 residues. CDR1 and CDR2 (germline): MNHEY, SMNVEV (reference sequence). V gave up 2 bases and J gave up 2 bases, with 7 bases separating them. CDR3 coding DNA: TGTGCCAGCAGTTTAGGCGGGGCCTACAATGAGCAGTTCTTC. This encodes CASSLGGAYNEQFF.

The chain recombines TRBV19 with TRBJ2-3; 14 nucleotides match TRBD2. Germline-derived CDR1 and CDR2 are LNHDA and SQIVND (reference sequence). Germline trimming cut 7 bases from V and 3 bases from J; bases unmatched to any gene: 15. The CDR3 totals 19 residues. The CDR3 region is CASTDGRTSGRRGTDTQYF. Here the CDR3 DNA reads TGTGCCAGTACCGACGGACGGACTAGCGGGAGGAGGGGGACAGATACGCAGTATTTT.

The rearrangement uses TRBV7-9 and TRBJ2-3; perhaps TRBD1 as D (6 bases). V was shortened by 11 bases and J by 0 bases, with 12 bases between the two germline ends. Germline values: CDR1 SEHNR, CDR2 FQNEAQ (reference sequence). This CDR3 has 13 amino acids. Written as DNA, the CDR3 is TGTGCCCACAGGCAGGGGAGCACAGATACGCAGTATTTT. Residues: CAHRQGSTDTQYF.